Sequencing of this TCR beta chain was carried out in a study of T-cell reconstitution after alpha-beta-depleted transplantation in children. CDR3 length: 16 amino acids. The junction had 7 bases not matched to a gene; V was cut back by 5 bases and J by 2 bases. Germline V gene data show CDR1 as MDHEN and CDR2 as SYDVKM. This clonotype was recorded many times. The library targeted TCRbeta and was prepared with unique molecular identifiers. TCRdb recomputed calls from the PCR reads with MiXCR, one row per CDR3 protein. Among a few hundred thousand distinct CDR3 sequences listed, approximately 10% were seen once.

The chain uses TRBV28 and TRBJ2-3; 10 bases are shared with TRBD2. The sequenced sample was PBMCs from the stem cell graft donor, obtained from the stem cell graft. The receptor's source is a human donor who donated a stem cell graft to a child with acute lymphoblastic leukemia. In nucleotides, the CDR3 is TGTGCCAGCAGTCTAAGCCTAGCGGGAGTCACAGATACGCAGTATTTT. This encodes CASSLSLAGVTDTQYF.